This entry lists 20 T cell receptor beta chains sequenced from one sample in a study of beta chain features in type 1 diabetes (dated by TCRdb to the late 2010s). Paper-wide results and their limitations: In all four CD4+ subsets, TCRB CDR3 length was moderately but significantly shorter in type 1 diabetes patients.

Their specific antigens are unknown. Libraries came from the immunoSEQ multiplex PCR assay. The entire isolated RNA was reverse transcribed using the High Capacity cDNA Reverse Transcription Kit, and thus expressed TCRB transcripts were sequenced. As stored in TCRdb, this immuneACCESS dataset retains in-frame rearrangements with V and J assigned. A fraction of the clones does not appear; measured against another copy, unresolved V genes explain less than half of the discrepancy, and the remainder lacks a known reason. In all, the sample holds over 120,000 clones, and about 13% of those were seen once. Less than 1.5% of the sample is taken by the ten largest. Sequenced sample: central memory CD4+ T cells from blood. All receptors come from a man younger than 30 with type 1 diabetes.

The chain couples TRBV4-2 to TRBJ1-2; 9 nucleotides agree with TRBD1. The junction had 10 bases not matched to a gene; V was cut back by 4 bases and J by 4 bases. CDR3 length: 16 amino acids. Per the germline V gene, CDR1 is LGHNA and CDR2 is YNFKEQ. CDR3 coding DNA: TGTGCCAGCAGCCCCTACGCCGGACAGGGGACCTATGGCTACACCTTC. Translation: CASSPYAGQGTYGYTF.

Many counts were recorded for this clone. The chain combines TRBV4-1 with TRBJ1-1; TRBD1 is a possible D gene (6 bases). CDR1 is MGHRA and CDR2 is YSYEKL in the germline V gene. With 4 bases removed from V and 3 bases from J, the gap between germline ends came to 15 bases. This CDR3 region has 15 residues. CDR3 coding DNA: TGCGCCAGCAGCCTCCAATGGGGGCTGGACACTGAAGCTTTCTTT. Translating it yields CASSLQWGLDTEAFF.

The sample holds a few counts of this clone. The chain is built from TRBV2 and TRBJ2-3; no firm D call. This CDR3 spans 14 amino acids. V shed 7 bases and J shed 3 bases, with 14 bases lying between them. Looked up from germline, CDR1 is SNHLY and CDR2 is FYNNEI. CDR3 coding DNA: TGTGCCAGCACCTCGGTAGGCGGTACAGATACGCAGTATTTT. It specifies CASTSVGGTDTQYF.

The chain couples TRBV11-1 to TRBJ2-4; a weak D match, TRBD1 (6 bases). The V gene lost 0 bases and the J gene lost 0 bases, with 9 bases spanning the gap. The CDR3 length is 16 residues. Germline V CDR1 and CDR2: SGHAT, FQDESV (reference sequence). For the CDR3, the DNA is TGTGCCAGCAGCTTAGCCGCAGGGGTAGCCAAAAACATTCAGTACTTC. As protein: CASSLAAGVAKNIQYF.

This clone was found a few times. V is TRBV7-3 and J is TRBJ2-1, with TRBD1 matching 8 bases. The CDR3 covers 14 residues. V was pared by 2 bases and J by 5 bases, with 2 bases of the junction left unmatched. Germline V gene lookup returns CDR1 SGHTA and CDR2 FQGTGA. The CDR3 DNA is TGTGCCAGCAGCTTAGGACAGGGTAACAATGAGCAGTTCTTC. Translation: CASSLGQGNNEQFF.

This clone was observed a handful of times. Written as DNA, the CDR3 is TGTGCCTGGACGAGGGGGAGCACTGAAGCTTTCTTT. This gives the protein CAWTRGSTEAFF. The genes are TRBV30 and TRBJ1-1; possible D gene TRBD1, 6 bases. Germline CDR1 GTSNPN, CDR2 SVGIG (reference sequence). V dropped 4 bases and J dropped 4 bases, with 10 bases sitting between them. The length of the CDR3 is 12 residues.

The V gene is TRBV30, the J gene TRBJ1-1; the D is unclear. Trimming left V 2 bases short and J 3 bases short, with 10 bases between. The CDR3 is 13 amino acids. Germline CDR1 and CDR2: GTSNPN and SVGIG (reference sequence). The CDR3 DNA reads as TGTGCCTGGAGTAGTCACACAGACACTGAAGCTTTCTTT. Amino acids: CAWSSHTDTEAFF.

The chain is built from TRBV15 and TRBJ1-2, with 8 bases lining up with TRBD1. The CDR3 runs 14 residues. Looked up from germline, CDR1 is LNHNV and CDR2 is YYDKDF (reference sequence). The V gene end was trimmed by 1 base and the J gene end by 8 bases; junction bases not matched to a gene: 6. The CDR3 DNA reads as TGTGCCACCAGCAGAGGGGGGACAGGAGGAGGCTACACCTTC. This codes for CATSRGGTGGGYTF.

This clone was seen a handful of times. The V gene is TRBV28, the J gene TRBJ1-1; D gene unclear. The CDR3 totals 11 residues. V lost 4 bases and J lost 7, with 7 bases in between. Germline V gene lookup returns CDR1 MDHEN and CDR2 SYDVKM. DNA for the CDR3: TGTGCCAGCAGTTCGGTATATGAAGCTTTCTTT. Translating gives CASSSVYEAFF.

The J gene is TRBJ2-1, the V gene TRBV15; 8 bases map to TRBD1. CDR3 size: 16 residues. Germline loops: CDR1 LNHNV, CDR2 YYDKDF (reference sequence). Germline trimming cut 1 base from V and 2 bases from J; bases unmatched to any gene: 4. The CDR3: CATSRADRGPYNEQFF. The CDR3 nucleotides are TGTGCCACCAGCAGAGCAGACAGGGGTCCCTACAATGAGCAGTTCTTC.

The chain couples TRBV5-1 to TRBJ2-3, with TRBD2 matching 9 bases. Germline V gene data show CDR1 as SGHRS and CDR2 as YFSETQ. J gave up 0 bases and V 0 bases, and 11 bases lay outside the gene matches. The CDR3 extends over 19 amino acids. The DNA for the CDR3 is TGCGCCAGCAGCTTGGTAGGTAGCGGGGGAGCAACTAGCACAGATACGCAGTATTTT. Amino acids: CASSLVGSGGATSTDTQYF.

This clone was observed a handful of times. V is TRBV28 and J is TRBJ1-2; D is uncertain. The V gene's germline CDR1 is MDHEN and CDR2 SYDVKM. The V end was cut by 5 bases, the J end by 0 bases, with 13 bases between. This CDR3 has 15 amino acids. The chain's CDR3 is CASSDPGIANYGYTF. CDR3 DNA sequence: TGTGCCAGCAGTGATCCCGGGATCGCTAACTATGGCTACACCTTC.

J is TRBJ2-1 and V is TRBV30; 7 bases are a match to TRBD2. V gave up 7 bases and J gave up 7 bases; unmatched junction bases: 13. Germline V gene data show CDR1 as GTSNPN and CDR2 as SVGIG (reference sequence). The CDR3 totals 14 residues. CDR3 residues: CASRGVLGQNEQFF. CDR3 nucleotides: TGTGCCTCCCGGGGGGTCCTAGGTCAAAATGAGCAGTTCTTC.

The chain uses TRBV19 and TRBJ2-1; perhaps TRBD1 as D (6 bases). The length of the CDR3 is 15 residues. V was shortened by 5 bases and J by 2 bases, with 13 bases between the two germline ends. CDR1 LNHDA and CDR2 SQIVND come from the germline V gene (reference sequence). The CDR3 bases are TGTGCCAGTAGTCCGGGACAAGTGACCTACAATGAGCAGTTCTTC. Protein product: CASSPGQVTYNEQFF.

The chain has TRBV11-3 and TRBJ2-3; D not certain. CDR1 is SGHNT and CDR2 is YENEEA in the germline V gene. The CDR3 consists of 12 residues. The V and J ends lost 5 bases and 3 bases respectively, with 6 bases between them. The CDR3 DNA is TGTGCCAGCAGCCGAATGACAGATACGCAGTATTTT. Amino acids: CASSRMTDTQYF.

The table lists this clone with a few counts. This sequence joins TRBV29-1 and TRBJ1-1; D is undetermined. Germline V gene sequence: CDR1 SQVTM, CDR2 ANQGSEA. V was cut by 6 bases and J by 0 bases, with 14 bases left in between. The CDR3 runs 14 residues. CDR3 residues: CSVDPAEMNTEAFF. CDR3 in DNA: TGCAGCGTAGACCCAGCAGAAATGAACACTGAAGCTTTCTTT. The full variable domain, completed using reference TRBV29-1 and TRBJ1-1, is SAVISQKPSRDICQRGTSLTIQCQVDSQVTMMFWYRQQPGQSLTLIATANQGSEATYESGFVIDKFPISRPNLTFSTLTVSNMSPEDSSIYLCSVDPAEMNTEAFFGQGTRLTVV.

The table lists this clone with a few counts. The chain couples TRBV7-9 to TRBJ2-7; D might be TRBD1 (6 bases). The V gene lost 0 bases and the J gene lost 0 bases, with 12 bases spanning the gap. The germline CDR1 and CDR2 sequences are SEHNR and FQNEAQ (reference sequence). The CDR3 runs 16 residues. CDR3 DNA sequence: TGTGCCAGCAGCTTAGCGACAGGTTCCCACTCCTACGAGCAGTACTTC. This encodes CASSLATGSHSYEQYF.

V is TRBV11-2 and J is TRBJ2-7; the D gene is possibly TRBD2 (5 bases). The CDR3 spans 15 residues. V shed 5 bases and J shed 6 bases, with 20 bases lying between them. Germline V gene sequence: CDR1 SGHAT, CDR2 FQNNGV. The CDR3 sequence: CASSTLLDFMREQYF. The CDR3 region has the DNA TGTGCCAGCAGCACCCTTTTGGACTTTATGCGCGAGCAGTACTTC.

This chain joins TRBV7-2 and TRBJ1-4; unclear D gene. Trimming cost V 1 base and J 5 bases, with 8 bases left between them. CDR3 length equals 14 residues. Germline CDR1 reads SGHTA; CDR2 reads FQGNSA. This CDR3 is CASSLEVRNEKLFF. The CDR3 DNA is TGTGCCAGCAGCTTAGAGGTCAGAAATGAAAAACTGTTTTTT.

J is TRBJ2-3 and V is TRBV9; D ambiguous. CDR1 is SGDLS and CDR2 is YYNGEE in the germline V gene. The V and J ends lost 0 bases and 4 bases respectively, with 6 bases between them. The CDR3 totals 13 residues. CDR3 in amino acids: CASSVALADTQYF. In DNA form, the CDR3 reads TGTGCCAGCAGCGTAGCTCTCGCAGATACGCAGTATTTT.